The sample holds a few counts of the clone carrying this TCR beta chain. Antigen unknown. The data were taken from a study of shared clonotypes between healthy human individuals. Study results and caveats: Generation of non-shared clonotypes was less probable than generation of clonotypes shared by all four donors.

Donors included only healthy HIV-negative adults lacking recent acute infections or vaccinations. Researchers partitioned CD4+ cells into CD45RA+ naive and CD45RA-negative memory subsets. TCRdb's table, derived via immunoSEQ multiplex PCR, lists solely in-frame clones and lacks some. The sample contains 550,000 to 700,000 clones, around four fifths of which appear only once. The germline V and J ends were trimmed by 3 bases and 4 bases, with 12 bases remaining between them. The germline V gene has CDR1 KGHSH and CDR2 LQKENI. CDR3 length equals 15 residues. This sequence was found in a young woman in good health. Specimen: memory CD4+ T cells sorted from blood. Noted subset: CD45RA-negative fraction. V gene TRBV18 combines with J gene TRBJ2-2; D is uncertain. CDR3 in DNA: TGTGCCAGCTCACCGTACGGATCGACCACCGGGGAGCTGTTTTTT. It translates to CASSPYGSTTGELFF.